Listed below are T cell receptor beta chains from one sample, sequenced in a study of OX40 agonist ivuxolimab in advanced cancers. Method: immunoSEQ multiplex PCR; TCRdb's copy keeps in-frame clones and lacks some. The table records roughly 53,000 clones, over 80% of them present only once. The sample here was CD4+ or CD8+ T cells sorted from blood, taken in a trial of the OX40 agonist ivuxolimab. These receptors all stem from an adult with an advanced solid tumor such as melanoma, head and neck, liver or kidney cancer. The conserved cysteine and the conserved F or W are not part of the CDR3 here.

ASSLDDRHDEQY	TRBV5-1	TRBJ2-7
ASSPTRNTEAF	TRBV18	TRBJ1-1
ASSLERGTGYNEQF	TRBV7-8	TRBJ2-1
ASSFGLATEAF	TRBV7-9	TRBJ1-1
ASSESRGTVYNEQF	TRBV25-1	TRBJ2-1
ASSQRDRQTYGYT	TRBV5-5	TRBJ1-2
ASSPLQNYGYT	TRBV27	TRBJ1-2
AISSGLAYEQF	TRBV10-3	TRBJ2-1
ASFLGAGSYNEQF	TRBV18	TRBJ2-1
AWSVQVGNQPQH	TRBV30	TRBJ1-5
ASSERTAQH	TRBV6-1	TRBJ1-5
ASSLESGTKNIQY	TRBV5-1	TRBJ2-4
ASSGELGRRETQY	TRBV25-1	TRBJ2-5
ASSPSGGNVYNEQF	TRBV18	TRBJ2-1
ASSPPGRDTEAF	TRBV18	TRBJ1-1
ASSPTGTDTQY	TRBV5-3	TRBJ2-3
ASSLAVGNSPLY	TRBV7-2	TRBJ1-6
ASTKGLAGGTDTQY	TRBV7-9	TRBJ2-3
ATSRPGINYGYT	TRBV15	TRBJ1-2
ASSLEGGGRASNQPQH	TRBV7-6	TRBJ1-5
ASSERGGAGPDTQY	TRBV6-1	TRBJ2-3
ASSSLPTIEQY	TRBV27	TRBJ2-7
ASSSTGGASDTQY	TRBV5-6	TRBJ2-3
ASSPLLAGETQY	TRBV11-2	TRBJ2-5
AISGADTQY	TRBV10-3	TRBJ2-3
ASMGTEAF	TRBV28	TRBJ1-1
ASSLQETQY	TRBV18	TRBJ2-5
ASSEAGLAGGQF	TRBV2	TRBJ2-1
ASREERANQPQH	TRBV6-6	TRBJ1-5
ATSTDRGLGTDTQY	TRBV15	TRBJ2-3
ASSQAGETQY	TRBV14	TRBJ2-5
ASSPLLQTGGEYEQY	TRBV4-2	TRBJ2-7
ASSQVRNNQPQH	TRBV4-2	TRBJ1-5
ASRIHSGGSYEQY	TRBV7-2	TRBJ2-7
ASSLDLLLAKNIQY	TRBV11-2	TRBJ2-4
ASRSSTETQY	TRBV28	TRBJ2-5
AWSSVRRGQPQH	TRBV30	TRBJ1-5
ASSIGETYQRGYT	TRBV19	TRBJ1-2
ASSFQSGGYT	TRBV28	TRBJ1-2
ASSQGTGDEQY	TRBV18	TRBJ2-7
ASSSRTRSTGELF	TRBV7-2	TRBJ2-2
ASRVGGLADDTQY	TRBV7-6	TRBJ2-3
ASSQDWGGGLQETQY	TRBV4-3	TRBJ2-5
ASSKALRDSGLRAVQYEQY	TRBV21-1	TRBJ2-7
ASSLELQGRETQY	TRBV5-5	TRBJ2-5
ASSFTGTMFNEKLF	TRBV7-9	TRBJ1-4
ASSLGLMGAYETQY	TRBV7-9	TRBJ2-5
ASSLGGRSNEKLF	TRBV5-4	TRBJ1-4